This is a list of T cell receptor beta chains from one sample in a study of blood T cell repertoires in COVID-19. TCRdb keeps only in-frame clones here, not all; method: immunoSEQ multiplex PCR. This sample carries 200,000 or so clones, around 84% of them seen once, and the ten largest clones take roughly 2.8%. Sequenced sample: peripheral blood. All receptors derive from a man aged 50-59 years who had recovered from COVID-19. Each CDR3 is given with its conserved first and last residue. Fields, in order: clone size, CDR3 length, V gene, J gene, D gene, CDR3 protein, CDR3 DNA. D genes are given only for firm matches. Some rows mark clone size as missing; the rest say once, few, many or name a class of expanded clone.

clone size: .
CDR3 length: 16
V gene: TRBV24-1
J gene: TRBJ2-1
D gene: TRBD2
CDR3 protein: CATSDGGLAGEAEQFF
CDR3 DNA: TGTGCCACCAGTGACGGGGGACTAGCGGGAGAAGCTGAGCAGTTCTTC

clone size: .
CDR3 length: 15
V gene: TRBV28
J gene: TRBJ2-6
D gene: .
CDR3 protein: CASDGQSSGANVLTF
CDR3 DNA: TGTGCCAGCGATGGACAGAGCTCTGGGGCCAACGTCCTGACTTTC

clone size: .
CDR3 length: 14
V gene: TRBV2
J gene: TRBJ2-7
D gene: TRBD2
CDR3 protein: CASRTSGSSSEQYF
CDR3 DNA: TGTGCCAGCAGGACTAGCGGGAGCTCCTCCGAGCAGTACTTC

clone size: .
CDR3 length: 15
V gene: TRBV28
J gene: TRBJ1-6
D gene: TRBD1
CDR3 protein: CASSPWGTGVSPLHF
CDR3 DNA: TGTGCCAGCAGCCCCTGGGGGACAGGGGTTTCACCCCTCCACTTT

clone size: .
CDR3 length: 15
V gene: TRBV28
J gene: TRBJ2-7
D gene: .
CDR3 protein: CASSLAVGMGYEQYF
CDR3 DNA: TGTGCCAGCAGTTTAGCGGTTGGCATGGGCTACGAGCAGTACTTC

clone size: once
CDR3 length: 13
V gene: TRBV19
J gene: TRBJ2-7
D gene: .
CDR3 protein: CASSIARTYEQYF
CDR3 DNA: TGTGCCAGTAGTATCGCCAGAACCTACGAGCAGTACTTC

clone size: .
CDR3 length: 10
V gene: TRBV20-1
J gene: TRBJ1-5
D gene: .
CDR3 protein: CSAGLQPQHF
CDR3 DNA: TGCAGTGCGGGACTTCAGCCCCAGCATTTT

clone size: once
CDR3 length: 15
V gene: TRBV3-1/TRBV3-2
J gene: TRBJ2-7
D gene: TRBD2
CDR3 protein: CASSQPGLAAYEQYF
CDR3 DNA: TGTGCCAGCAGCCAGCCGGGACTAGCGGCCTACGAGCAGTACTTC

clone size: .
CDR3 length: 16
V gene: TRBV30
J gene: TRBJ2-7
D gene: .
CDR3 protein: CAWSYPNQGGSYEQYF
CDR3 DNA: TGTGCCTGGAGTTACCCGAACCAGGGGGGCTCCTACGAGCAGTACTTC

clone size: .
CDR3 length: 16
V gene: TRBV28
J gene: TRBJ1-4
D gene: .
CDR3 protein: CASSSPGGATNEKLFF
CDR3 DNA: TGTGCCAGCAGTTCCCCGGGGGGGGCAACTAATGAAAAACTGTTTTTT

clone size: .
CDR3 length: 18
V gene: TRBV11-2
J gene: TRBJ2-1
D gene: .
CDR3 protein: CASSLPRGILSSYNEQFF
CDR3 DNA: TGTGCCAGCAGCTTACCCCGAGGCATTTTGAGCTCCTACAATGAGCAGTTCTTC

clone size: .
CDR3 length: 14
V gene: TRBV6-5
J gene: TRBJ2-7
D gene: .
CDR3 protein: CASSQAGSSYEQYF
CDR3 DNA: TGTGCCAGCAGCCAGGCCGGGAGCTCCTACGAGCAGTACTTC

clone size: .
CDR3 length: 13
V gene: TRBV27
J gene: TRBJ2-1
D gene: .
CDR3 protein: CASSLRQGNEQFF
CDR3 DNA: TGTGCCAGCAGTTTAAGGCAGGGCAATGAGCAGTTCTTC

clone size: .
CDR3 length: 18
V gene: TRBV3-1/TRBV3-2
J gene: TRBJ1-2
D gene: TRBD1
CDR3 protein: CASSQGFRDRRTNYGYTF
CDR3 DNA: TGTGCCAGCAGCCAAGGGTTCCGGGACAGGAGGACTAACTATGGCTACACCTTC

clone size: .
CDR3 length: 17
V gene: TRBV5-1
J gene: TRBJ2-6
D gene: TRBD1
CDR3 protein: CASSLEGQGSGANVLTF
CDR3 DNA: TGCGCCAGCAGCTTGGAGGGACAGGGGTCTGGGGCCAACGTCCTGACTTTC

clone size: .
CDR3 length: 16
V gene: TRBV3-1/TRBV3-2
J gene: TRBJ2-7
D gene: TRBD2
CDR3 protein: CASSQDPSGRAYEQYF
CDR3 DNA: TGTGCCAGCAGCCAAGACCCTAGCGGGAGGGCCTACGAGCAGTACTTC

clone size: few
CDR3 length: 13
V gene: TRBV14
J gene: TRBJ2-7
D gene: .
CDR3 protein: CASSRLLATEQYF
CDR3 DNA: TGTGCCAGCAGCCGCCTCCTAGCGACCGAGCAGTACTTC

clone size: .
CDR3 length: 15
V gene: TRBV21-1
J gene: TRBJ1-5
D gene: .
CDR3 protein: CASSNPPGSNQPQHF
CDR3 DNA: TGTGCCAGCAGCAATCCTCCGGGTAGCAATCAGCCCCAGCATTTT

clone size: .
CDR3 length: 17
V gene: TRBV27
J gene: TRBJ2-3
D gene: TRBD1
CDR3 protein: CASSTQSTGTVFNTQYF
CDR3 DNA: TGTGCCAGCAGTACCCAATCTACCGGGACAGTCTTTAATACGCAGTATTTT

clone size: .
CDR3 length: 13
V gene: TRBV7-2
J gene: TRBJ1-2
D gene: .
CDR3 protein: CASSPLGLGGYTF
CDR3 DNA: TGTGCCAGCAGCCCCCTGGGCCTCGGAGGCTACACCTTC

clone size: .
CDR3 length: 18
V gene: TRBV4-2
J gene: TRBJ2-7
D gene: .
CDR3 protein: CASSQVGGGPGTAYEQYF
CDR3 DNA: TGTGCCAGCAGCCAAGTGGGAGGAGGTCCCGGGACAGCCTACGAGCAGTACTTC

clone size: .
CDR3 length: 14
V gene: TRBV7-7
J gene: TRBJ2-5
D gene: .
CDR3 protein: CASSLEGAQETQYF
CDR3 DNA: TGTGCCAGCAGCTTGGAGGGAGCTCAAGAGACCCAGTACTTC

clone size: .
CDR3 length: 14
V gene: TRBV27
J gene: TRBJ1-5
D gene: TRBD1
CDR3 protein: CASSDRVGNQPQHF
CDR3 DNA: TGTGCCAGCAGTGACAGGGTTGGCAATCAGCCCCAGCATTTT

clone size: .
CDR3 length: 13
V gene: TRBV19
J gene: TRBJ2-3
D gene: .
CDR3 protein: CASSISLLNTQYF
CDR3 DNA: TGTGCCAGTAGTATAAGTCTACTGAATACGCAGTATTTT

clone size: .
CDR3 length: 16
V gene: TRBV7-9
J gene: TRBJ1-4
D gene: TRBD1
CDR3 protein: CASSLVGTGRNEKLFF
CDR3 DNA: TGTGCCAGCAGCTTAGTGGGGACAGGGCGTAATGAAAAACTGTTTTTT

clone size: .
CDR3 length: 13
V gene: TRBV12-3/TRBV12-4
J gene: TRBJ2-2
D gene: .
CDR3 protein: CASSLRPTGELFF
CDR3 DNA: TGTGCCAGCAGTTTGCGTCCCACCGGGGAGCTGTTTTTT

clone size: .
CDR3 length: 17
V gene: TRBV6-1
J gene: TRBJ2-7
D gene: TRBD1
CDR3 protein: CASSEGRGGQGVYEQYF
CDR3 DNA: TGTGCCAGCAGTGAAGGTAGAGGGGGACAGGGGGTGTACGAGCAGTACTTC